This T cell receptor beta chain was documented in a study of blood T cell repertoires in COVID-19. The CDR3 covers 15 residues. V gave up 4 bases and J gave up 2 bases; unmatched junction bases: 4. Per the germline V gene, CDR1 is SGHRS and CDR2 is YFSETQ. Per the original data handling: How many nucleated cells were present was estimated from reference gene primer amplification. Repertoires were generated with immunoSEQ multiplex PCR, while TCRdb's copy carries only in-frame clones and drops some. V, J and clone size were drawn from that table, and D and trimming were deduced from the DNA. The repertoire holds 250,000 or so clones, with 70% to 90% as singletons. In terms of age and location, participants ranged from roughly 18 to 95 years and lived in about 25 US areas. Cohort placement rested on clinical history that participants reported themselves.

This clonotype was obtained from a woman aged 45 to 65 who had recovered from COVID-19. Source material: PBMCs or T cells enriched from blood (not recorded which). The gene calls are TRBV5-1 and TRBJ2-5; 11 bases align to TRBD2. The CDR3 DNA follows: TGCGCCAGCAGCGACACTAGCGGGAGACAAGAGACCCAGTACTTC. It encodes CASSDTSGRQETQYF.